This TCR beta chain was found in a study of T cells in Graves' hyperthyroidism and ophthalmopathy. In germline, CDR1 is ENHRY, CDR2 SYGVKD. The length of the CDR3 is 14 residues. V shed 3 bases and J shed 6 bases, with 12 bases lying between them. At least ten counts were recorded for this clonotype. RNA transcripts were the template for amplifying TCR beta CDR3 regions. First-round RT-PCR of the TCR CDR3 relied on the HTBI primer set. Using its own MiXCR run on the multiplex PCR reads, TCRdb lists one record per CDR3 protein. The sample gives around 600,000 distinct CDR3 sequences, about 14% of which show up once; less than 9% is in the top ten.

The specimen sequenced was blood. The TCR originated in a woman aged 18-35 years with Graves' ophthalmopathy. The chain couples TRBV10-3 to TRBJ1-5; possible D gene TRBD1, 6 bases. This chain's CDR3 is CAISEGRGSQPQHF. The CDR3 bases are TGTGCCATCAGTGAAGGTAGGGGGAGTCAGCCCCAGCATTTT.